The present T cell receptor beta chain was sequenced within a study of technical replicates of blood from a few donors. Germline values: CDR1 SEHNR, CDR2 FQNEAQ (reference sequence). The CDR3 has 13 residues. The J segment lost 6 bases and the V segment lost 5 bases, leaving 5 bases of the junction unmatched. TCRdb's copy holds only in-frame clones and misses some; the assay was immunoSEQ multiplex PCR. The repertoire includes approximately 15,000 clones, around 83% of them detected once, and over 10% sits in the top ten. The receptor's source is a human donor in good health. Sequenced material: PBMCs. The chain employs TRBV7-9 and TRBJ2-3; TRBD1 aligns across 7 bases. The DNA of the CDR3 is TGTGCCAGCAGCCCGAGGGGGCCCGATACGCAGTATTTT. It encodes CASSPRGPDTQYF.